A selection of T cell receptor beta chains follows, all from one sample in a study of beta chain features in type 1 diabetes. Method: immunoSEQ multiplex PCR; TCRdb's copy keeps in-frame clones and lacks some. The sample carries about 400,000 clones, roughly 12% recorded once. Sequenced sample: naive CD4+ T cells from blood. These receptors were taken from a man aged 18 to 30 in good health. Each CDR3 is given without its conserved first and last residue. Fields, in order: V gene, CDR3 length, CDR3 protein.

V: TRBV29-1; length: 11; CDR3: SALGLAEVKQF
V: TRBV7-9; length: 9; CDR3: ASRLQREAF
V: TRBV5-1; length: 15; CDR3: ASSYTTGGLTSGEQY
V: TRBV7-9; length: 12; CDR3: ASSLAGGGNEQF
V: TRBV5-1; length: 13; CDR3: ASSAGQGLYNEQF
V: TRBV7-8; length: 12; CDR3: ASSGDRGFTEAF
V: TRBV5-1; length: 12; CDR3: ASFTGTMKETQY
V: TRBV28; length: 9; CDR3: ASSLNEKLF
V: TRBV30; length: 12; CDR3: AGDRGTYPSPLH
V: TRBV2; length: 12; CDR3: ASRGQGWNTEAF
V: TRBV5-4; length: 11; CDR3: ASSLAGINEQF
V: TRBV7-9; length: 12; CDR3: ASSLVSGNTEAF
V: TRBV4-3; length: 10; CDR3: ASSQDDEKLF
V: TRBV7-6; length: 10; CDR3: ASSLQYNEQF
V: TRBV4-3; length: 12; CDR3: ASSRDRGLDEQF
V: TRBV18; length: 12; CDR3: ASSLRTGDTEAF
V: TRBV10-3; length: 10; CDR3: AIRGQGETQY
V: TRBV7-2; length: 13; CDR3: ASSFPWAGGYEQY
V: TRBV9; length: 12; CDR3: ASSVEAGGREQY
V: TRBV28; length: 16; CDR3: ASSLPRQGSSGANVLT
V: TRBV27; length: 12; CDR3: ASRSFPGYYGYT
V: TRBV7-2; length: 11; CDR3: ASSLVTGYGYT
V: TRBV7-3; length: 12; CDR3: ASSRGMNTDTQY
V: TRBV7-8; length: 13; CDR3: ASSLALGGRVTRD
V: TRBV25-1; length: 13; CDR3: ASSEWTGGSSEQF
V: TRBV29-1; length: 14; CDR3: SATGTGASGGEKLF
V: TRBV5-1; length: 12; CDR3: ASSLVQGAYGYT
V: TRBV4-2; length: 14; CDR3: ASSPLGGPNTGELF
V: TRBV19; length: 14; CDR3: ASRSSVGRVDQPQH
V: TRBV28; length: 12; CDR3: ASSSGGVVYEQY
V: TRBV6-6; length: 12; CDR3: ATRSASSGNTIY
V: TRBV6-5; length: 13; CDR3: ASSYSGTGSYEQY
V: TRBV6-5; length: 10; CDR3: ASGEDNQPQH
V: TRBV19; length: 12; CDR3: ASEYRVRDQPQH
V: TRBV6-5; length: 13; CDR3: ASSYVPSGSGEQF
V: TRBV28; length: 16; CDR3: ASSPRSRVRGGGQTQY
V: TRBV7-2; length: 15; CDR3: ASSLVIRGANTGELF
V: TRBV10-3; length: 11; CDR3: AIMGAHVYEQY
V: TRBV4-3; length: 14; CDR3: ASSRRPSGSFIEQF
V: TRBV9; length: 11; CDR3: ASSVRSTDTQY
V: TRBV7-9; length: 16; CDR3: ASSSRGGALTPVYEQY
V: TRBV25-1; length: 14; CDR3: ASSALGTGGNSPLH
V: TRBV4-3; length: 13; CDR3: ASSDGRRSYNEQF
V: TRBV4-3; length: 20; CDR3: ASSQDGGAAGLAGGLSYEQY
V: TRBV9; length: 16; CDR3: ASSVVVAGKVAKNIQY
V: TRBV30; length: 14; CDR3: AWNMRGDLFRNEQF
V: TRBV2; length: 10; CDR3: ASSPDRSGAF
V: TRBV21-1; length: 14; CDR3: ASKDTGLSNTGELF
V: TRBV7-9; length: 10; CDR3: ASSLSSYEQY
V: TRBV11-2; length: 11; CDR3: ASSPVGGTEAF
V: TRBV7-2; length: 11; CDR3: ASSWTSGYEQY
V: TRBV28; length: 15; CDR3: ASSATGQGFGTGELF
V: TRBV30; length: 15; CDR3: AWTGQGRGATNEKLF
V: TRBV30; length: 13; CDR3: AWSVLQGANYGYT
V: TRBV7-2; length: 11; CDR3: ASSISVDTEAF
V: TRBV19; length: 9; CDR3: ASSATGYQH
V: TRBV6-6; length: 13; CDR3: ASSPIAGGTNEQF
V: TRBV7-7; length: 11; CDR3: ASSLDSQETQY
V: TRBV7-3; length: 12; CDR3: ASSLSAREAEAF